This T cell receptor beta chain was retrieved from a study of Graves' ophthalmopathy and Graves' hyperthyroidism. Study-wide points: Appearing in blood as well were most expanded thyroid clonotypes above 0.001 frequency.

This CDR3 has 15 amino acids. Trimming took 4 bases from V and 4 from J, leaving 17 bases between them. Germline V gene data show CDR1 as SGHDT and CDR2 as YYEEEE. RNA transcripts were the template, and TCR beta CDR3 regions were amplified from them. RT-PCR with HTBI primers came first, then second-round multiplex PCR. TCRdb used MiXCR to reprocess the multiplex PCR reads, holding one entry per CDR3 protein. Of about 390,000 distinct CDR3 sequences in the sample, 15% were seen once. The sample holds many counts of this clonotype. Its antigen is still unknown. The clonotype originates from a woman under 30 with stable Graves' hyperthyroidism. Input material: peripheral blood. The genes are TRBV5-6 and TRBJ1-1; a possible D gene is TRBD1 (5 bases). CDR3 sequence (DNA): TGTGCCAGCAGCCCCGTCGGGGGAGGGACCACTGAAGCTTTCTTT. It is translated as CASSPVGGGTTEAFF.